This T cell receptor beta chain was identified during a study of cytomegalovirus exposure and HLA in healthy donors. With 60 Vbeta and 13 Jbeta primers, the PCR was carried out. Repertoires were generated with immunoSEQ multiplex PCR, while TCRdb's copy carries only in-frame clones and drops some. The data hold more than 95,000 clones, with around 72% observed a single time. The CDR3 loop spans 15 amino acids. Each donor was healthy, and each was a bone marrow donor. The TCR originated in a male donor in good health and CMV-seronegative. This chain uses TRBV21-1 with TRBJ1-5; the table assigns TRBD1, which was not confirmed against the DNA. TRBV21-1 is annotated as a pseudogene. The material sequenced was PBMCs. The CDR3 sequence is CASSQAGQGHQPQHF. Here the CDR3 DNA reads TGTGCCAGCAGCCAGGCGGGACAGGGGCATCAGCCCCAGCATTTT.